These T cell receptor beta chains were read from a single sample in a study of blood T cell repertoires in COVID-19. Measured with immunoSEQ multiplex PCR; TCRdb has only the in-frame clones, and not every one. The repertoire holds some 220,000 clones, with around four fifths as singletons. Specimen: peripheral blood. The source of these receptors is a woman in her sixties with active or convalescent COVID-19. Each CDR3 is given without its conserved first and last residue.

v_call cdr3_aa
TRBV5-6 ASSNRGLDKNIQY
TRBV19 ASSIGRGYGYT
TRBV7-2 ASSLARVRDRANTEAF
TRBV6-5 ASSRQGDTEAF
TRBV3-1/TRBV3-2 ASSQRRGETEAF
TRBV5-1 ASSFKTSGSSEQY
TRBV30 AWSGQNEQF
TRBV18 ASSPDITGTGVNYGYT
TRBV6-1 ASSEAGVNEQY
TRBV24-1 ATSGGQLGRGYT
TRBV9 ASSVDRVGAEAF
TRBV18 ASTTSGTYNEQF
TRBV10-3 AIGQGAKNTEAF
TRBV30 AWSVRAGLRLNTEAF
TRBV12-3/TRBV12-4 ASSFHETQY
TRBV6-5 ASSYSTPREGTEAF
TRBV6-1 ASSEALGAYEKLF
TRBV2 ASNNGPGSGNTIY
TRBV28 ASSSAWDTQY
TRBV5-1 ASSLEGPRNTGELF
TRBV5-4 ASSPVTGKGTEAF
TRBV6-5 ASSPLNSYNSPLH
TRBV3-1/TRBV3-2 ASSQGTGSTEAF
TRBV29-1 SVGGGGWTGELF
TRBV6-1 ASSDLGGSTDTQY
TRBV7-7 ASSLLGQAGSNQPQH
TRBV3-1/TRBV3-2 ASSQRGQGAWNTEAF
TRBV28 ASSKARGGYGYT
TRBV29-1 SVWTGGQETQY
TRBV7-8 ASSPRRGLYNEQF
TRBV5-1 ASSLAVTSGVETQY
TRBV6-1 ASSELSLNTYGYT